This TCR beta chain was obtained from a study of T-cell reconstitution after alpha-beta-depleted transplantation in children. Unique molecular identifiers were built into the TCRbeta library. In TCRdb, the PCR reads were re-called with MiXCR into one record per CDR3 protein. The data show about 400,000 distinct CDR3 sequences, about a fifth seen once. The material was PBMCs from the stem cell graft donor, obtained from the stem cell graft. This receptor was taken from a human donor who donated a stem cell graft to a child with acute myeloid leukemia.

CDR3 protein: CASGNIDRASIQYF. DNA for the CDR3: TGTGCCAGCGGCAACATCGACAGGGCCAGCATTCAGTACTTC. J is TRBJ2-4 and V is TRBV5-4, with 7 bases lining up with TRBD1. J was trimmed by 9 bases and V by 7 bases; bases with no gene match: 13. Germline-derived CDR1 and CDR2 are SGHNT and YYREEE (reference sequence). This CDR3 is built from 14 residues.